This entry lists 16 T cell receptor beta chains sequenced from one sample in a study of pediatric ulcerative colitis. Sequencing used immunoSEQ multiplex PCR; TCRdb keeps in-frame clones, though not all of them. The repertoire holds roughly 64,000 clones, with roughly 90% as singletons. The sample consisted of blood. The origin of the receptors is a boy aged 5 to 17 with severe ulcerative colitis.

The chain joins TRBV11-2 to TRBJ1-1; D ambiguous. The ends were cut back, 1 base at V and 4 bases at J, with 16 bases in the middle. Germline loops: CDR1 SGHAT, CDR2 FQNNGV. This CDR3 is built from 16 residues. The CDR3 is CASSLGGSPERTEAFF. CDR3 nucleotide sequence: TGTGCCAGCAGCTTAGGAGGGTCTCCCGAACGCACTGAAGCTTTCTTT. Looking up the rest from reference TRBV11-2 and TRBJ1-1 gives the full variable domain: EAGVAQSPRYKIIEKRQSVAFWCNPISGHATLYWYQQILGQGPKLLIQFQNNGVVDDSQLPKDRFSAERLKGVDSTLKIQPAKLEDSAVYLCASSLGGSPERTEAFFGQGTRLTVV.

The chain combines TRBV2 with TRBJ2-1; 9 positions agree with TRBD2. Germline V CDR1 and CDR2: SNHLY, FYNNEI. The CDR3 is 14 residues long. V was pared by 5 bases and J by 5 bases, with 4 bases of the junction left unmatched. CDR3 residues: CASSPTSGHNEQFF. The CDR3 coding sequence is TGTGCCAGCAGTCCGACTAGCGGTCACAATGAGCAGTTCTTC. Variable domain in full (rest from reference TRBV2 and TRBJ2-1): EPEVTQTPSHQVTQMGQEVILRCVPISNHLYFYWYRQILGQKVEFLVSFYNNEISEKSEIFDDQFSVERPDGSNFTLKIRSTKLEDSAMYFCASSPTSGHNEQFFGPGTRLTVL.

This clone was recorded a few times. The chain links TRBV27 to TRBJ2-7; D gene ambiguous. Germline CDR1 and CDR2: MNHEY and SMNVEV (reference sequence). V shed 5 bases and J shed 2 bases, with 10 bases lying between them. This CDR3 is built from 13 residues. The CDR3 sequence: CASSAIDAYEQYF. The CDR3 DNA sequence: TGTGCCAGCAGTGCGATAGACGCCTACGAGCAGTACTTC.

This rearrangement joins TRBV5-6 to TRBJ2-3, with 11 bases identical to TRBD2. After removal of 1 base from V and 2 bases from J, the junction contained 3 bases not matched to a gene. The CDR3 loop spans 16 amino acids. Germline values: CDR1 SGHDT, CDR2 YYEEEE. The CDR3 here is CASSLTSGSSTDTQYF. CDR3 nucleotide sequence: TGTGCCAGCAGCTTGACTAGCGGGAGCTCCACAGATACGCAGTATTTT.

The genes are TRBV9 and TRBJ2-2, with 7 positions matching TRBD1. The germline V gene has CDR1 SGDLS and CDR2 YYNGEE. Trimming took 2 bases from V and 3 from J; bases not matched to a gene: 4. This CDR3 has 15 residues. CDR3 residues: CASSVSTGDTGELFF. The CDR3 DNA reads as TGTGCCAGCAGCGTTTCCACAGGGGACACCGGGGAGCTGTTTTTT.

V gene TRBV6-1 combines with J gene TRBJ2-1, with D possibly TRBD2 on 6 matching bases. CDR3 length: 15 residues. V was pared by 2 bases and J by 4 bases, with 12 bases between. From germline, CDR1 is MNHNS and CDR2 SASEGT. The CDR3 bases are TGTGCCAGCAGTGAACTTGGGGACTCGTACAATGAGCAGTTCTTC. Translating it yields CASSELGDSYNEQFF.

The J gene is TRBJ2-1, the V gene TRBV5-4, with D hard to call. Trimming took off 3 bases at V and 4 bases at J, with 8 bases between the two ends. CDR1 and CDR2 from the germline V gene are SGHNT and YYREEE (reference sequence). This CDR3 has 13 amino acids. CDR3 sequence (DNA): TGTGCCAGCAGCTCGGTGACGTACAATGAGCAGTTCTTC. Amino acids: CASSSVTYNEQFF.

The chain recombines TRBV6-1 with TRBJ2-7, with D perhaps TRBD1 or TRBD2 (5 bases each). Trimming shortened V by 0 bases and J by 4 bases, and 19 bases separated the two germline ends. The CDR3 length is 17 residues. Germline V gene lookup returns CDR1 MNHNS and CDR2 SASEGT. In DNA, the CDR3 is TGTGCCAGCAGTGAAGCGCTTCCTGGGACGGGTCGGTACGAGCAGTACTTC. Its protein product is CASSEALPGTGRYEQYF.

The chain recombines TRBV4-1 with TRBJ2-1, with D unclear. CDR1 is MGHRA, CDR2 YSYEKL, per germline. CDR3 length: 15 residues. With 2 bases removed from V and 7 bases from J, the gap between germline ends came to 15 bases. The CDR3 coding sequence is TGCGCCAGCAGCCAATTCACTAACACCCCTAATGAGCAGTTCTTC. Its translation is CASSQFTNTPNEQFF.

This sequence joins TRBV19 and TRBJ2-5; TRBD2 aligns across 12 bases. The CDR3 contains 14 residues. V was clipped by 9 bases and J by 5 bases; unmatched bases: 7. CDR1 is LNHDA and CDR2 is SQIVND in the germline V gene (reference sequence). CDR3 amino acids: CASSSGRAAETQYF. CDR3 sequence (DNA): TGTGCCAGCTCTAGCGGGAGGGCCGCGGAGACCCAGTACTTC.

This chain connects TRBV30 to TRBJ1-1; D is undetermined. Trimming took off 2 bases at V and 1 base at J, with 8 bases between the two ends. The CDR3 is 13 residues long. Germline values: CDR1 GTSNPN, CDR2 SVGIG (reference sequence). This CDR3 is CAWSSGENTEAFF. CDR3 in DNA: TGTGCCTGGAGTAGCGGGGAGAACACTGAAGCTTTCTTT.

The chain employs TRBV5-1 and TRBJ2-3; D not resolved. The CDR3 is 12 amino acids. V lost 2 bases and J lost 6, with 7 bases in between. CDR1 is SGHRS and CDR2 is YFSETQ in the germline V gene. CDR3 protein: CASSLTRDTQYF. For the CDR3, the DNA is TGCGCCAGCAGCTTAACCCGGGATACGCAGTATTTT.

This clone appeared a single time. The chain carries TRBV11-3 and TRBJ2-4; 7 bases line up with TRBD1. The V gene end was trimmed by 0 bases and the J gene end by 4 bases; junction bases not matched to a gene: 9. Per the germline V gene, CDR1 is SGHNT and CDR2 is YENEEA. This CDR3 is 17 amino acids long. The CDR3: CASSLDGVGGAKNIQYF. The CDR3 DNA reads TGTGCCAGCAGCTTAGATGGGGTAGGGGGCGCAAAAAACATTCAGTACTTC.

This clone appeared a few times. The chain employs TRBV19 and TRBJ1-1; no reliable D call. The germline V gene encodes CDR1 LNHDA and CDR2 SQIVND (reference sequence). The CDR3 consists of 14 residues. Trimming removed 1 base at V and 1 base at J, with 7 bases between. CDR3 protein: CASSIVGGNTEAFF. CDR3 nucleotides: TGTGCCAGTAGTATAGTTGGCGGGAACACTGAAGCTTTCTTT.

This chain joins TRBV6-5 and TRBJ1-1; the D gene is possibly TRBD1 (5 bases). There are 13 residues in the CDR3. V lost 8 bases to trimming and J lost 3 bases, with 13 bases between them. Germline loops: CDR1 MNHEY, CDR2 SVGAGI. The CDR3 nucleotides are TGTGCCAGCCACCGGGGCGGGGACACTGAAGCTTTCTTT. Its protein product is CASHRGGDTEAFF.

CDR3 in DNA: TGTGCCAGCAGCCAATGGGACTACCACTACAATGAGCAGTTCTTC. Encoded protein: CASSQWDYHYNEQFF. The J gene is TRBJ2-1, the V gene TRBV14, with TRBD2 matching over 7 bases. The CDR3 contains 15 residues. Trimming at V came to 2 bases and at J to 3 bases, leaving 4 bases not matched to a gene. The germline V gene encodes CDR1 SGHDN and CDR2 FVKESK.